Below, one TCR beta chain is given with its context. One entry per CDR3 protein, called by TCRdb with MiXCR from the reads. The data show around 310,000 distinct CDR3 sequences, 17% seen once. The data were obtained in a study of T cell repertoires in cytomegalovirus infection. Study-wide context: Public TCR beta signatures marked donors with CMV infection and the matching HLA.

The germline V gene has CDR1 DFQATT and CDR2 SNEGSKA (reference sequence). The V gene lost 0 bases and the J gene lost 0 bases, with 7 bases spanning the gap. This CDR3 has 14 residues. This sequence was found in a human donor in good health (CMV status not recorded). Some clones in this sample may be carry-over from other donors' samples. Sequenced sample: PBMCs. The chain links TRBV20-1 to TRBJ2-3, with unresolved D. CDR3 in amino acids: CSARDTTSTDTQYF. The CDR3 DNA is TGCAGTGCTAGAGACACAACTAGCACAGATACGCAGTATTTT.